The following is a TCR beta chain sequence with its context. The antigen remains unidentified. The CDR3 runs to 15 residues. With 2 bases clipped from V and 2 bases from J, the junction kept 5 bases outside the gene matches. Germline CDR1 MNHEY, CDR2 SVGAGI. This sample was included in a study of radiotherapy plus CTLA-4 blockade in lung cancer. About the study: Disease control was present in under 35% of patients, and objective responses in 18%. Study-wide points: Interferon-beta and early blood T cell clone dynamics reportedly predicted response best.

TCRdb keeps only in-frame clones here, not all; method: immunoSEQ multiplex PCR. The table lists just over 60,000 clones, about 80% of them singletons. This chain connects TRBV6-5 to TRBJ2-5, with 7 bases identical to TRBD2. This sequence was found in a human donor with non-small cell lung cancer who had a complete response to radiotherapy plus ipilimumab. The sequenced sample was peripheral blood, obtained from a patient treated with radiotherapy plus ipilimumab. This chain's CDR3 is CASSYQAGLQETQYF. In DNA form, the CDR3 reads TGTGCCAGCAGTTACCAAGCGGGGCTTCAAGAGACCCAGTACTTC.